These T cell receptor beta chains were read from a single sample in a study of CD8+CD57+ T cells in acquired aplastic anemia. TCRdb used MiXCR to reprocess the reads, holding one entry per CDR3 protein. Among more than 200,000 distinct CDR3 sequences listed, roughly 53% were seen once. Sequencing input: sorted CD4+, CD8+, or CD8+CD57+ T cells (not recorded which) from PBMCs. All receptors derive from a human donor with aplastic anemia. Both conserved end residues are part of each CDR3. The D gene is left open where the match is weak. Part of the rows lack a size; the others show once, few, many or a class for expanded clones.

v_gene: TRBV2; abundance: NA; j_gene: TRBJ2-5; d_gene: TRBD1; CDR3aa: CASSESTHRGGTQYF; CDR3nt: TGCGCCAGCAGTGAGTCGACTCACAGGGGTGGGACCCAGTACTTC
v_gene: TRBV5-1; abundance: NA; j_gene: TRBJ2-7; d_gene: NA; CDR3aa: CASSLATGLDEQYF; CDR3nt: TGCGCCAGCAGCTTGGCCACGGGGCTGGACGAGCAGTACTTC
v_gene: TRBV7-9; abundance: NA; j_gene: TRBJ1-1; d_gene: NA; CDR3aa: CASSGSGRWTEAFF; CDR3nt: TGTGCCAGCAGCGGATCGGGACGTTGGACTGAAGCTTTCTTT
v_gene: TRBV6-1; abundance: NA; j_gene: TRBJ1-6; d_gene: NA; CDR3aa: CASIRVPDNSPLHF; CDR3nt: TGTGCCAGCATAAGGGTCCCCGATAATTCACCCCTCCACTTT
v_gene: TRBV19; abundance: few; j_gene: TRBJ2-5; d_gene: NA; CDR3aa: CASSQQGGRAQYF; CDR3nt: TGTGCCAGTAGTCAACAGGGGGGGCGGGCCCAGTACTTC
v_gene: TRBV9; abundance: NA; j_gene: TRBJ1-4; d_gene: NA; CDR3aa: CASSLSRVGAQYGEKLFF; CDR3nt: TGTGCCAGCAGCCTCTCCAGGGTCGGGGCCCAGTACGGTGAAAAACTGTTTTTT
v_gene: TRBV7-9; abundance: NA; j_gene: TRBJ2-7; d_gene: NA; CDR3aa: CATTPQYF; CDR3nt: TGTGCCACCACCCCGCAGTACTTC
v_gene: TRBV18; abundance: few; j_gene: TRBJ1-1; d_gene: NA; CDR3aa: CASSPAGGRTEAFF; CDR3nt: TGTGCCAGCTCACCCGCCGGGGGCCGGACTGAAGCTTTCTTT
v_gene: TRBV12-3/TRBV12-4; abundance: NA; j_gene: TRBJ1-5; d_gene: TRBD1; CDR3aa: CASSPRDRRPQHF; CDR3nt: TGTGCCAGCAGTCCGCGGGACAGGCGGCCCCAGCATTTT
v_gene: TRBV5-1; abundance: NA; j_gene: TRBJ2-3; d_gene: NA; CDR3aa: CASSLSVSTDTQYF; CDR3nt: TGCGCCAGCAGCTTAAGCGTTAGCACAGATACGCAGTATTTT
v_gene: TRBV3-1; abundance: NA; j_gene: TRBJ2-5; d_gene: TRBD1; CDR3aa: CASRRGLQQETQYF; CDR3nt: TGTGCCAGCAGAAGGGGGCTACAGCAAGAGACCCAGTACTTC
v_gene: TRBV6-1; abundance: NA; j_gene: TRBJ2-3; d_gene: TRBD2; CDR3aa: CASSRTSGGVRTDTQYF; CDR3nt: TGTGCCAGCAGTCGGACTAGCGGGGGGGTCCGCACAGATACGCAGTATTTT
v_gene: TRBV10-3; abundance: NA; j_gene: TRBJ2-7; d_gene: NA; CDR3aa: CAISETGRALPPYEQYF; CDR3nt: TGTGCCATCAGTGAAACGGGTCGGGCCCTCCCCCCCTACGAGCAGTACTTC
v_gene: TRBV5-1; abundance: many; j_gene: TRBJ2-1; d_gene: TRBD2; CDR3aa: CASSGGLARNEQFF; CDR3nt: TGCGCCAGCAGCGGGGGACTAGCTAGAAATGAGCAGTTCTTC
v_gene: TRBV15; abundance: medium-sized; j_gene: TRBJ2-5; d_gene: NA; CDR3aa: CATSIYGGETQYF; CDR3nt: TGTGCCACCAGCATCTACGGAGGAGAGACCCAGTACTTC
v_gene: TRBV29-1; abundance: NA; j_gene: TRBJ1-1; d_gene: NA; CDR3aa: CSVRQDRITEAFF; CDR3nt: TGCAGCGTTCGACAGGATCGGATCACTGAAGCTTTCTTT
v_gene: TRBV10-1; abundance: NA; j_gene: TRBJ2-3; d_gene: TRBD2; CDR3aa: CASASGGRSDTQYF; CDR3nt: TGCGCCAGTGCTAGCGGGGGTCGTTCAGATACGCAGTATTTT
v_gene: TRBV7-9; abundance: NA; j_gene: TRBJ2-3; d_gene: TRBD1; CDR3aa: CAIHRQGFTDTQYF; CDR3nt: TGTGCCATCCATCGACAGGGATTCACAGATACGCAGTATTTT
v_gene: TRBV5-5; abundance: NA; j_gene: TRBJ1-5; d_gene: TRBD1; CDR3aa: CASSQQGGSEWGNQPQHF; CDR3nt: TGTGCCAGCAGCCAGCAGGGGGGAAGTGAGTGGGGCAATCAGCCCCAGCATTTT
v_gene: TRBV2; abundance: many; j_gene: TRBJ2-7; d_gene: TRBD1; CDR3aa: CASSRQGSYEQYF; CDR3nt: TGTGCCAGCAGTAGACAGGGATCCTACGAGCAGTACTTC
v_gene: TRBV5-1; abundance: NA; j_gene: TRBJ2-7; d_gene: NA; CDR3aa: CASSFPGGEQYF; CDR3nt: TGCGCCAGCAGCTTCCCCGGTGGGGAGCAGTACTTC
v_gene: TRBV5-1; abundance: NA; j_gene: TRBJ1-3; d_gene: NA; CDR3aa: CASSPGPAVRAGNTIYF; CDR3nt: TGCGCCAGCAGCCCAGGGCCCGCAGTGAGGGCTGGAAACACCATATATTTT
v_gene: TRBV6-1; abundance: NA; j_gene: TRBJ2-1; d_gene: NA; CDR3aa: CASSEAERTATFF; CDR3nt: TGTGCCAGCAGTGAAGCAGAGAGGACAGCTACATTCTTC
v_gene: TRBV20-1; abundance: NA; j_gene: TRBJ2-7; d_gene: NA; CDR3aa: CSACGESSYEQYF; CDR3nt: TGCAGTGCCTGCGGAGAGAGCTCCTACGAGCAGTACTTC
v_gene: TRBV7-2; abundance: NA; j_gene: TRBJ2-1; d_gene: NA; CDR3aa: CASSSPRLDEQFF; CDR3nt: TGTGCCAGCAGCTCCCCAAGATTGGATGAGCAGTTCTTC
v_gene: TRBV7-8; abundance: many; j_gene: TRBJ1-6; d_gene: NA; CDR3aa: CASSKREDSPLHF; CDR3nt: TGTGCCAGCAGCAAAAGGGAGGATTCACCCCTCCACTTT